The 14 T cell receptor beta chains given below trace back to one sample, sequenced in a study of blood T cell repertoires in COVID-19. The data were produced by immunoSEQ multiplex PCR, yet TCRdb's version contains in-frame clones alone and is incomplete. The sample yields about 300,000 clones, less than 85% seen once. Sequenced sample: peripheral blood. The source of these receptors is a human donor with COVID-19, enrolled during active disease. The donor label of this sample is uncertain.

The CDR3 DNA reads TGTGCCAGCAGCAAGACAGGGGTAGGGACTGAAGCTTTCTTT. Amino acid sequence: CASSKTGVGTEAFF. The chain employs TRBV5-6 and TRBJ1-1, with TRBD1 identical over 8 bases. The CDR3 is 14 residues long. With V trimmed by 4 bases and J by 5 bases, 7 bases remained unmatched. Per germline, CDR1 SGHDT and CDR2 YYEEEE.

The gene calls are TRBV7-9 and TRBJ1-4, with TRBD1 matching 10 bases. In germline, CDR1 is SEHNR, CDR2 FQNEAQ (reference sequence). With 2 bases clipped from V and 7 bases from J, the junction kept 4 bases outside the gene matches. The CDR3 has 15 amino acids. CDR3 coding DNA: TGTGCCAGCAGCTTAATGACAGGGGGCGGTGAAAAACTGTTTTTT. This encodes CASSLMTGGGEKLFF.

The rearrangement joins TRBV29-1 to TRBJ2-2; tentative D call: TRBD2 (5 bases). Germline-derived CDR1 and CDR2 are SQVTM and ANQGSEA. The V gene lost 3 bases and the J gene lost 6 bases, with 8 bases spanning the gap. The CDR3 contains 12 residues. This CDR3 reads CSVDSSPGELFF. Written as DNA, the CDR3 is TGCAGCGTTGATTCTAGCCCCGGGGAGCTGTTTTTT.

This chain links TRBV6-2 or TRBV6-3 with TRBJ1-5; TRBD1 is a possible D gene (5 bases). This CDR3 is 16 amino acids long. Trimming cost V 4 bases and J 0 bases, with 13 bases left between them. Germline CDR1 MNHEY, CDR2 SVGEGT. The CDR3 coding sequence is TGTGCCAGCAGTTCGATACGACAGTATAGCAATCAGCCCCAGCATTTT. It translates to CASSSIRQYSNQPQHF.

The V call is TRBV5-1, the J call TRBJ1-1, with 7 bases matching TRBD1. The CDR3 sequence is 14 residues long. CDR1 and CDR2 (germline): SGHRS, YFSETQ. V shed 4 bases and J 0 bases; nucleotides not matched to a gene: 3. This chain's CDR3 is CASSPTGVNTEAFF. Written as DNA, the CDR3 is TGCGCCAGCAGCCCCACAGGGGTGAACACTGAAGCTTTCTTT. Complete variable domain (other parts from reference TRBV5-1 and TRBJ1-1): KAGVTQTPRYLIKTRGQQVTLSCSPISGHRSVSWYQQTPGQGLQFLFEYFSETQRNKGNFPGRFSGRQFSNSRSEMNVSTLELGDSALYLCASSPTGVNTEAFFGQGTRLTVV.

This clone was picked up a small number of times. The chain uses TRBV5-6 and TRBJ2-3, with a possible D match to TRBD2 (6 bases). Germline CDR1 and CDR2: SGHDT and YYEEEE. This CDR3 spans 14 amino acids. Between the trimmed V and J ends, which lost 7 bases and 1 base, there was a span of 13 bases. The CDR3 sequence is CASFRGLGTDTQYF. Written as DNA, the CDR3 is TGTGCCAGCTTCCGGGGGTTAGGCACAGATACGCAGTATTTT.

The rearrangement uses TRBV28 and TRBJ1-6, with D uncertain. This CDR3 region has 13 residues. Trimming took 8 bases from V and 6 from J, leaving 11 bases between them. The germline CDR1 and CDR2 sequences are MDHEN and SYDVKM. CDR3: CASGTVGNSPLHF. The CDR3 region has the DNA TGTGCCAGCGGAACAGTTGGTAATTCACCCCTCCACTTT.

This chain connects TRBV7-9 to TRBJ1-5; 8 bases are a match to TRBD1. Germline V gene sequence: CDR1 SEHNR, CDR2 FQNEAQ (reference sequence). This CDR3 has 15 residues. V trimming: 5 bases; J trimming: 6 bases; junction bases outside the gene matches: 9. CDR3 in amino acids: CASSLGQGNIQPQHF. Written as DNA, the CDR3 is TGTGCCAGCAGCCTCGGACAGGGAAATATTCAGCCCCAGCATTTT.

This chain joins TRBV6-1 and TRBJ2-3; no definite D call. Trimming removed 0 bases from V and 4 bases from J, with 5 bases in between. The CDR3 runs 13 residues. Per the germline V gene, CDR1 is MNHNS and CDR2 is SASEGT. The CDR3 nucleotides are TGTGCCAGCAGTGAAGCGCGAGCAGATACGCAGTATTTT. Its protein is CASSEARADTQYF.

CDR3 sequence reads: CASSQYTSVPGYTF. The CDR3 DNA follows: TGTGCCAGCAGCCAGTATACTTCGGTGCCCGGCTACACCTTC. This chain joins TRBV3-1 (or the pseudogene TRBV3-2) and TRBJ1-2; D unclear. Germline V gene sequence: CDR1 LGHDT, CDR2 YNNKEL (reference sequence). The CDR3 spans 14 residues. V shed 3 bases and J shed 8 bases, with 16 bases lying between them.

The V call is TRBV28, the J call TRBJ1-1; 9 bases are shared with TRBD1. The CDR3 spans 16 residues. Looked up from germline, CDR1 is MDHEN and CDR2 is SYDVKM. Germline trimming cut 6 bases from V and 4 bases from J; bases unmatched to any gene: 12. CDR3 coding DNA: TGTGCCAGCAGCATCCTACCGGGACAGGGTAGCACTGAAGCTTTCTTT. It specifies CASSILPGQGSTEAFF.

CDR3 DNA: TGTGCCAGCAGCCATACCGGGACAGGGTCTATCTATGGCTACACCTTC. As protein: CASSHTGTGSIYGYTF. The V call is TRBV5-6, the J call TRBJ1-2; 9 bases align to TRBD1. Per the germline V gene, CDR1 is SGHDT and CDR2 is YYEEEE. J lost 4 bases, V lost 4 bases, and 11 bases had no gene match. CDR3 length equals 16 residues.

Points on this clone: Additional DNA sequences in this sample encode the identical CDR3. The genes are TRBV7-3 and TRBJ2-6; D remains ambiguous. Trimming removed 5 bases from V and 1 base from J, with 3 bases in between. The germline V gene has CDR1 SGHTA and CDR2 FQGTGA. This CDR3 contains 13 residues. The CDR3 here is CASSRSGANVLTF. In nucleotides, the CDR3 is TGTGCCAGCAGCCGTTCTGGGGCCAACGTCCTGACTTTC.

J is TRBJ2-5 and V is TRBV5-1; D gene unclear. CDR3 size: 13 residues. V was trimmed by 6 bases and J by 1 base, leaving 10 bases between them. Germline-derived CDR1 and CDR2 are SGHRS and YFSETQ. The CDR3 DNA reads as TGCGCCAGCAATGCGGTGAGCCAAGAGACCCAGTACTTC. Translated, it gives CASNAVSQETQYF.